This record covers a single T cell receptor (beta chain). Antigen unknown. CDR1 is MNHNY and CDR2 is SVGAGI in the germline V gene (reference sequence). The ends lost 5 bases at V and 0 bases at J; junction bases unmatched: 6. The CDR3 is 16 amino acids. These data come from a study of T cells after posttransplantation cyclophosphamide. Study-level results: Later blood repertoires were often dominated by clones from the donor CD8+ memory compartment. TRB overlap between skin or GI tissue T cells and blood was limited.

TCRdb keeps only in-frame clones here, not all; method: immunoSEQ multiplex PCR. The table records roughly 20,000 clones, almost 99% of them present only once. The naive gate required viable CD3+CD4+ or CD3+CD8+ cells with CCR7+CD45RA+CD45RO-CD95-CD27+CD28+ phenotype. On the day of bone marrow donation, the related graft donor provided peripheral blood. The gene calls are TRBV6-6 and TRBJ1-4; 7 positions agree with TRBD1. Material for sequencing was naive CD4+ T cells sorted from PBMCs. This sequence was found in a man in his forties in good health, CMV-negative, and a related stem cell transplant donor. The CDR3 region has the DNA TGTGCCAGCAGTAGGGGGCAGCTTGCAACTAATGAAAAACTGTTTTTT. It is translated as CASSRGQLATNEKLFF.